This T cell receptor beta chain was profiled in a study of spatial heterogeneity in lung cancer. Specified time point: sample taken at primary tumor resection. Donation came from 70 or so patients with untreated early-stage non-small cell lung cancer. Unsorted whole RNA of tumor, nontumor lung or frozen PBMC was sequenced. Trimming at V came to 5 bases and at J to 7 bases, leaving 14 bases not matched to a gene. In germline, CDR1 is SGHAT, CDR2 FQNNGV. The CDR3 totals 16 residues. TCRdb redid the calling of the 5' RACE reads with MiXCR, one entry per CDR3 protein. The sample consists of about 40,000 distinct CDR3 sequences, 5% to 6.5% of them appearing once. For this clonotype: Its antigen is unknown.

Study results and caveats: At resection, ubiquitous expanded tumor TCRs appeared in blood more than at follow-up.

This specimen consisted of PBMCs, obtained at surgery. The sequence was collected from a female donor with early-stage non-small cell lung cancer. The chain combines TRBV11-2 with TRBJ2-3; 8 nucleotides align to TRBD2. In nucleotides, the CDR3 is TGTGCCAGCAGCCCCTCGGGACTAGTGTCCACGAATACGCAGTATTTT. This encodes CASSPSGLVSTNTQYF.